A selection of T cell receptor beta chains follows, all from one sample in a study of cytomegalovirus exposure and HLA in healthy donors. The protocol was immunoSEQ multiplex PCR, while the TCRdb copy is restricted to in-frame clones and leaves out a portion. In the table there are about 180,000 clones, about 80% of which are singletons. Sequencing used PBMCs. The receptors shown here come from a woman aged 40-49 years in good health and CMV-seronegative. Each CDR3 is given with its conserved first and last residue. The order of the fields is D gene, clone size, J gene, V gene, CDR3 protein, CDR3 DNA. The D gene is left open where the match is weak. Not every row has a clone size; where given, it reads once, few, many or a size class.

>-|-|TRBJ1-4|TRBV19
CASSREGNEKLFF
TGTGCCAGTAGCCGGGAGGGTAATGAAAAACTGTTTTTT
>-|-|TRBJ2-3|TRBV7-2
CASSLERWYTDTQYF
TGTGCCAGCAGCTTAGAGCGGTGGTACACAGATACGCAGTATTTT
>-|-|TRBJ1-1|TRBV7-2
CASSLDPAMNTEAFF
TGTGCCAGCAGCTTAGACCCAGCGATGAACACTGAAGCTTTCTTT
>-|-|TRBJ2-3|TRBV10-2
CASRLKDTQYF
TGCGCCAGCCGTTTAAAAGATACGCAGTATTTT
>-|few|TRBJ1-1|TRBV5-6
CASSSGNTEAFF
TGTGCCAGCAGCTCAGGGAACACTGAAGCTTTCTTT
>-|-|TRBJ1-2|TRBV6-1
CASSEAQALYGYTF
TGTGCCAGCAGTGAAGCGCAGGCACTCTATGGCTACACCTTC
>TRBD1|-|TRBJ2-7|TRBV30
CAQQERRGQGIEQYF
TGTGCCCAACAAGAGAGACGGGGACAGGGGATCGAGCAGTACTTC
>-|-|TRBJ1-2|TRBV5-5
CASRWGRESTIYGYTF
TGTGCCAGCAGGTGGGGCAGAGAGTCAACCATCTATGGCTACACCTTC
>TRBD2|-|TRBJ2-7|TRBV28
CASSSLAGGSSYEQYF
TGTGCCAGCAGTTCGCTAGCGGGAGGTTCCTCCTACGAGCAGTACTTC
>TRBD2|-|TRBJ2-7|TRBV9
CASSVGASGSVEQYF
TGTGCCAGCAGCGTAGGGGCTAGCGGGAGTGTCGAGCAGTACTTC
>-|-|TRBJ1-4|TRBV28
CASRLAGVTNEKLFF
TGTGCCAGCAGGCTGGCGGGGGTAACTAATGAAAAACTGTTTTTT
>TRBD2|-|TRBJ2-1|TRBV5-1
CASSPYGTSGYNEQFF
TGCGCCAGCAGCCCGTACGGGACTAGCGGTTACAATGAGCAGTTCTTC
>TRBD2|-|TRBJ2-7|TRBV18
CASSTLAGVGEQYF
TGTGCCAGCTCTACACTAGCGGGAGTTGGCGAGCAGTACTTC
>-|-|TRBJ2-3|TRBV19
CASSIGTSTQYF
TGTGCCAGTAGTATTGGGACATCAACGCAGTATTTT
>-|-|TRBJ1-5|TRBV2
CASRETGSNQPQHF
TGTGCCAGCAGGGAGACAGGAAGCAATCAGCCCCAGCATTTT
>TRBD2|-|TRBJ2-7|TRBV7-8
CASTRSGSNNEQYF
TGTGCCAGCACTAGAAGCGGGAGCAATAACGAGCAGTACTTC
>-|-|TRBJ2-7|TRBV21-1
CASSAPQGAYEQYF
TGTGCCAGCAGCGCTCCCCAGGGGGCCTACGAGCAGTACTTC
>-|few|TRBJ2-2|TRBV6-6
CASSYEGRANTGELFF
TGTGCCAGCAGTTACGAAGGCAGGGCGAACACCGGGGAGCTGTTTTTT
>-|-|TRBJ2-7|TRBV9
CASSKSQATSYEQYF
TGTGCCAGCAGCAAGTCGCAGGCCACATCTTACGAGCAGTACTTC
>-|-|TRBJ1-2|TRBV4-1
CASSQGQLTNYGYTF
TGCGCCAGCAGCCAAGGACAGCTTACTAACTATGGCTACACCTTC
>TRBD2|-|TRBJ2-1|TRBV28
CASSLILAGDNEQFF
TGTGCCAGCAGTTTAATTCTTGCGGGAGACAATGAGCAGTTCTTC
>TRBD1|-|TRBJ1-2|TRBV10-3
CAISESPGQGSYGYTF
TGTGCCATCAGTGAGTCCCCGGGACAGGGCTCCTATGGCTACACCTTC
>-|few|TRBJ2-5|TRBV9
CASSVAAGQETQYF
TGTGCCAGCAGCGTAGCGGCAGGCCAAGAGACCCAGTACTTC
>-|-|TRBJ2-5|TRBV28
CASSRTGRQETQYF
TGTGCCAGCAGCCGAACAGGGCGCCAAGAGACCCAGTACTTC
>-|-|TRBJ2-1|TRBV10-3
CAISESHPKLSSYNEQFF
TGTGCCATCAGTGAGTCCCACCCCAAATTGAGCTCCTACAATGAGCAGTTCTTC
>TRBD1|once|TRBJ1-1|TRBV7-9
CSSSLGRTGPLGGKAFF
TGTTCCAGCAGCTTAGGGAGGACAGGGCCTTTGGGGGGTAAAGCTTTCTTT
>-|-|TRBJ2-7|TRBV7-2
CASSLRKGVYEQYF
TGTGCCAGCAGCTTAAGAAAGGGGGTGTACGAGCAGTACTTC
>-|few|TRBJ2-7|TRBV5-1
CASSGDSSMLYEQYF
TGCGCCAGCAGCGGGGACTCCTCGATGCTCTACGAGCAGTACTTC
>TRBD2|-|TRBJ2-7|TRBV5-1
CASSLEVGRAGEQYF
TGCGCCAGCAGCTTGGAGGTCGGGAGGGCTGGCGAGCAGTACTTC
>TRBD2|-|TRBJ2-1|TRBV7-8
CASSLLLAGTYNEQFF
TGTGCCAGCAGCTTACTGCTAGCGGGGACCTACAATGAGCAGTTCTTC
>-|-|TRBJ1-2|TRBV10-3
CAISESGLAGNGYTF
TGTGCCATCAGTGAGTCAGGTCTCGCAGGGAATGGCTACACCTTC
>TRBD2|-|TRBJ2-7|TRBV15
CATSRGRLLAGHDEQYF
TGTGCCACCAGCAGAGGTAGGCTGTTAGCGGGGCACGACGAGCAGTACTTC